This T cell receptor beta chain came from a study of blood T cell repertoires in COVID-19. With 4 bases clipped from V and 4 bases from J, the junction kept 3 bases outside the gene matches. CDR1 is MNHEY, CDR2 SVGAGI, per germline. CDR3 length: 14 residues. In the original workflow: Amplification with reference gene primers provided the estimates of nucleated cell counts. TCRdb's table, derived via immunoSEQ multiplex PCR, lists solely in-frame clones and lacks some. That table is the source of V, J and clone size, and D and trimming were worked out from the DNA. The sample includes about 220,000 clones, roughly 84% of them seen just once.

V and J are TRBV6-5 and TRBJ2-7, with 11 bases lining up with TRBD2. The clonotype comes from a woman aged 60 to 75 who had recovered from COVID-19. The specimen was peripheral blood. In nucleotides, the CDR3 is TGTGCCAGCAGTTCTAGCGGGGGGCGGTACGAGCAGTACTTC. Translating it yields CASSSSGGRYEQYF.